The 30 T cell receptor beta chains presented below share a single source sample, sequenced in a study of T-cell reconstitution after alpha-beta-depleted transplantation in children. Unique molecular identifiers were incorporated during preparation of the TCRbeta library. TCRdb fed the PCR reads into MiXCR, producing one record per CDR3 protein. The sample comprises approximately 800,000 distinct CDR3 sequences, roughly 15% of which are singletons, and roughly 4.8% rests with the top ten. The sample consisted of PBMCs, mostly from graft donor cells, taken 360 days after TCRalphabeta/CD19-depleted stem cell transplant. All receptors come from a male patient between 10 and 17 years old who had a stem cell transplant for acute lymphoblastic leukemia, so the T cells may come from the graft donor.

The chain joins TRBV9 to TRBJ2-5, with 11 bases that match TRBD2. Germline V gene sequence: CDR1 SGDLS, CDR2 YYNGEE. CDR3 size: 15 residues. J lost 5 bases, V lost 0 bases, and 3 bases had no gene match. The CDR3 spells CASSVVAGGPETQYF. CDR3 DNA sequence: TGTGCCAGCAGCGTAGTAGCGGGAGGGCCCGAGACCCAGTACTTC.

The CDR3 region has the DNA TGCGCCAGCAGCTTGACGAGTGTCGAGGGGGTCCCTGAAGCTTTCTTT. Translation gives CASSLTSVEGVPEAFF. The J gene is TRBJ1-1, the V gene TRBV5-1; maybe TRBD1 (6 bases). V lost 1 base and J lost 6, with 19 bases in between. Looked up from germline, CDR1 is SGHRS and CDR2 is YFSETQ. This CDR3 has 16 amino acids.

Concerning this clonotype itself: The final CDR3 position lacks the conserved phenylalanine or tryptophan, pointing to a likely read error. The limits of the CDR3 on the DNA are not certain, so only TCRdb's listed CDR3 is given. This rearrangement joins TRBV6-6 to TRBJ2-1; the listed D gene, TRBD2, was not tested against the DNA. The CDR3 is 12 residues long, ends included. The germline gives CDR1 MNHNY, CDR2 SVGAGI (reference sequence). CDR3 in amino acids: CASSPYSGIPTL.

The genes are TRBV21-1 and TRBJ2-2; the table calls TRBD2, which could not be checked here. TRBV21-1 is flagged as a pseudogene. The CDR3 is made up of 22 amino acids. The CDR3 sequence is CASSSLGPRTSGRGRNTGELFF. CDR3 nucleotide sequence: TGTGCCAGCAGCTCCCTAGGGCCCCGGACTAGCGGGAGGGGTAGGAACACCGGGGAGCTGTTTTTT.

The CDR3 region has the DNA TGTGCCAGCAGTCCGCTTTCTAGCGGGAGTGTCTCCGGGGAGCTGTTTTTT. As protein: CASSPLSSGSVSGELFF. V is TRBV6-2 or TRBV6-3 and J is TRBJ2-2, with 10 bases fitting TRBD2. V lost 5 bases and J lost 6; bases outside the gene matches: 12. Germline lookup yields CDR1 MNHEY and CDR2 SVGEGT. The CDR3 totals 17 residues.

This clonotype was recorded a few times. The rearrangement uses TRBV15 and TRBJ2-4, with 8 bases lining up with TRBD2. Per germline, CDR1 LNHNV and CDR2 YYDKDF (reference sequence). The CDR3 covers 19 residues. With 0 bases clipped from V and 2 bases from J, the junction kept 12 bases outside the gene matches. In DNA, the CDR3 is TGTGCCACCAGCAGAGAGGGGCGCAGCGGGAGCACGACCAAAAACATTCAGTACTTC. This translates into CATSREGRSGSTTKNIQYF. The entire variable domain, with the rest obtained from reference TRBV15 and TRBJ2-4, is as follows: DAMVIQNPRYQVTQFGKPVTLSCSQTLNHNVMYWYQQKSSQAPKLLFHYYDKDFNNEADTPDNFQSRRPNTSFCFLDIRSPGLGDTAMYLCATSREGRSGSTTKNIQYFGAGTRLSVL.

This clonotype was observed a few times. The chain combines TRBV27 with TRBJ2-7; maybe TRBD2 (5 bases). The CDR3 length is 13 residues. The V and J ends lost 3 bases and 1 base respectively, with 7 bases between them. Germline CDR1 MNHEY, CDR2 SMNVEV (reference sequence). The CDR3 loop reads CASSFRLSYEQYF. DNA for the CDR3: TGTGCCAGCAGTTTTCGACTATCCTACGAGCAGTACTTC.

The chain combines TRBV18 with TRBJ2-1, with 10 positions matching TRBD2. Losses at the gene ends were 3 bases for V and 7 bases for J; bases not matched to a gene: 9. The CDR3 totals 16 residues. The germline V gene has CDR1 KGHSH and CDR2 LQKENI. This chain's CDR3 is CASSPLPSGSRNEQFF. The DNA for the CDR3 is TGTGCCAGCTCACCGCTGCCTAGCGGGAGTCGAAATGAGCAGTTCTTC.

This clonotype occurred many times. The V gene is TRBV20-1, the J gene TRBJ2-7; 7 bases line up with TRBD2. Germline V lookup: CDR1 DFQATT, CDR2 SNEGSKA (reference sequence). J lost 3 bases, V lost 1 base, and 15 bases had no gene match. This CDR3 has 17 amino acids. The CDR3 loop is CSARALAAFSPIYEQYF. The DNA of the CDR3 is TGCAGTGCTAGAGCCCTAGCGGCCTTCTCTCCAATCTACGAGCAGTACTTC.

The CDR3 DNA sequence: TGCGCCAGCAGCTTGGTCGGAGGGGTTAAGACTAGCGGGAGGGCCGAGAGGCCCTACGAGCAGTACTTC. It yields the protein CASSLVGGVKTSGRAERPYEQYF. The chain carries TRBV5-1 and TRBJ2-7; 14 nucleotides line up with TRBD2. The V and J ends lost 0 bases and 2 bases, in that order; junction bases with no gene match: 22. CDR1 is SGHRS and CDR2 is YFSETQ in the germline V gene. CDR3 length equals 23 residues.

The genes are TRBV20-1 and TRBJ2-7; TRBD1 aligns across 10 bases. CDR3 length equals 15 residues. V shed 1 base and J 3 bases; nucleotides not matched to a gene: 6. The germline CDR1 and CDR2 sequences are DFQATT and SNEGSKA (reference sequence). CDR3 coding DNA: TGCAGTGCTAGAGCAGGGACAGGGGCTTACTACGAGCAGTACTTC. It specifies CSARAGTGAYYEQYF.

The sample holds a few counts of this clonotype. The chain carries TRBV2 and TRBJ1-1, with unresolved D. The CDR3 consists of 16 residues. Germline V CDR1 and CDR2: SNHLY, FYNNEI. Trimming pared 8 bases from V and 0 bases from J, leaving 19 bases between. CDR3 nucleotide sequence: TGTGCCAGCCGGTTGCTCGTGTGGGTAATGAACACTGAAGCTTTCTTT. This codes for CASRLLVWVMNTEAFF.

The CDR3 spells CSVVGLPLPAYGYTF. Written as DNA, the CDR3 is TGCAGCGTTGTCGGCCTACCCCTTCCGGCCTATGGCTACACCTTC. The gene calls are TRBV29-1 and TRBJ1-2, with no clear D. Per the germline V gene, CDR1 is SQVTM and CDR2 is ANQGSEA. The CDR3 spans 15 residues. Trimming cost V 4 bases and J 4 bases, with 19 bases left between them.

V usage is TRBV9 and J usage is TRBJ2-6; either TRBD1 or TRBD2 may fit D (5 bases each). Germline lookup yields CDR1 SGDLS and CDR2 YYNGEE. The CDR3 is 18 residues long. The ends were cut back, 4 bases at V and 0 bases at J, with 17 bases in the middle. CDR3 bases: TGTGCCAGCAGCCACCGGGACGGATCGTTCTCTGGGGCCAACGTCCTGACTTTC. Translating gives CASSHRDGSFSGANVLTF. The whole variable domain, remainder taken from reference TRBV9 and TRBJ2-6, is DSGVTQTPKHLITATGQRVTLRCSPRSGDLSVYWYQQSLDQGLQFLIQYYNGEERAKGNILERFSAQQFPDLHSELNLSSLELGDSALYFCASSHRDGSFSGANVLTFGAGSRLTVL.

This chain links TRBV18 with TRBJ2-1; 13 nucleotides agree with TRBD2. Unmatched junction bases numbered 3, after V lost 4 bases and J lost 3 bases. CDR1 KGHSH and CDR2 LQKENI come from the germline V gene. The CDR3 runs to 16 residues. The DNA for the CDR3 is TGTGCCAGCTCACACAGGACTAGCGGGAGCTACAATGAGCAGTTCTTC. Translating gives CASSHRTSGSYNEQFF.

This clonotype was counted only a few times. J is TRBJ1-1 and V is TRBV10-3; perhaps TRBD1 as D (5 bases). Germline lookup yields CDR1 ENHRY and CDR2 SYGVKD. The V and J ends lost 3 bases and 8 bases respectively, with 13 bases between them. The CDR3 totals 13 residues. The CDR3 reads CAISDGRDLEAFF. DNA of the CDR3: TGTGCCATCAGTGATGGAAGGGACCTCGAAGCTTTCTTT.

The V and J genes are TRBV5-1 and TRBJ2-2, with TRBD2 matching over 9 bases. The CDR3 has 17 amino acids. Germline CDR1 SGHRS, CDR2 YFSETQ. The V and J ends lost 7 bases and 2 bases, in that order; junction bases with no gene match: 12. The CDR3 loop is CASQKIPGTSNTGELFF. The CDR3 DNA reads TGCGCCAGCCAGAAAATACCCGGGACTAGCAACACCGGGGAGCTGTTTTTT.

The chain uses TRBV11-2 and TRBJ2-1; TRBD1 matches at 10 bases. Germline lookup yields CDR1 SGHAT and CDR2 FQNNGV. This CDR3 is 15 amino acids long. V lost 5 bases and J lost 6; bases outside the gene matches: 7. The CDR3 is CASSRHRQGANEQFF. CDR3 sequence (DNA): TGTGCCAGCAGCCGACACCGACAGGGGGCCAATGAGCAGTTCTTC.

This sequence joins TRBV24-1 and TRBJ1-3; D not certain. Germline CDR1 KGHDR, CDR2 SFDVKD. The CDR3 has 13 amino acids. Trimming left V 3 bases short and J 0 bases short, with 2 bases between. CDR3: CATSDDSGNTIYF. DNA of the CDR3: TGTGCCACCAGTGATGACTCTGGAAACACCATATATTTT.

The CDR3 is CASSVLGAVNTGELFF. DNA of the CDR3: TGTGCCAGCAGTGTACTCGGGGCAGTAAACACCGGGGAGCTGTTTTTT. The chain has TRBV25-1 and TRBJ2-2; D might be TRBD1 or TRBD2, each matching 5 bases. Trimming shortened V by 4 bases and J by 2 bases, and 14 bases separated the two germline ends. Germline lookup yields CDR1 MGHDK and CDR2 SYGVNS. The CDR3 covers 16 residues.

This clonotype was counted at least ten times. The genes are TRBV21-1 and TRBJ2-7; the table's D call, TRBD1, has no DNA check behind it. TRBV21-1 is tagged as a pseudogene. CDR3 length equals 14 residues. CDR3 sequence reads: CASSIGRGPYEQYF. CDR3 DNA sequence: TGTGCCAGCAGCATAGGCAGGGGACCCTACGAGCAGTACTTC.

CDR3 residues: CASSRRGKLWQETQYF. The DNA for the CDR3 is TGTGCCAGCAGCCGACGGGGGAAATTGTGGCAAGAGACCCAGTACTTC. The gene calls are TRBV6-2 or TRBV6-3 and TRBJ2-5; TRBD2 is a possible D gene (6 bases). Germline CDR1 is MNHEY and CDR2 is SVGEGT. The CDR3 contains 16 residues. Deletions cut 6 bases from V and 2 bases from J, with 19 bases between.

The rearrangement joins TRBV4-1 to TRBJ2-3; 7 bases align to TRBD2. The germline gives CDR1 MGHRA, CDR2 YSYEKL. The V and J ends lost 1 base and 6 bases, in that order; junction bases with no gene match: 1. The CDR3 spans 13 residues. This CDR3 is CASSQGEGDTQYF. The DNA for the CDR3 is TGCGCCAGCAGCCAAGGGGAGGGGGATACGCAGTATTTT.

The V and J genes are TRBV18 and TRBJ2-3; possible D gene TRBD2, 5 bases. There are 17 residues in the CDR3. Germline CDR1 is KGHSH and CDR2 is LQKENI. Trimming removed 2 bases from V and 2 bases from J, with 17 bases in between. The CDR3 DNA is TGTGCCAGCTCACCAGCCGGACTCGAACACTACACAGATACGCAGTATTTT. It yields the protein CASSPAGLEHYTDTQYF. The full variable domain, completed using reference TRBV18 and TRBJ2-3, is NAGVMQNPRHLVRRRGQEARLRCSPMKGHSHVYWYRQLPEEGLKFMVYLQKENIIDESGMPKERFSAEFPKEGPSILRIQQVVRGDSAAYFCASSPAGLEHYTDTQYFGPGTRLTVL.

This clonotype was picked up a small number of times. V and J are TRBV7-6 and TRBJ2-7, with a weak D call TRBD1 (6 bases). The CDR3 totals 13 residues. Trimming removed 5 bases from V and 2 bases from J, with 10 bases in between. Germline V lookup: CDR1 SGHVS, CDR2 FNYEAQ. This CDR3 reads CASSHGQTYEQYF. The CDR3 coding sequence is TGTGCCAGCAGCCACGGACAGACCTACGAGCAGTACTTC.

This clonotype was observed at least ten times. V gene TRBV20-1 combines with J gene TRBJ1-5; 9 bases agree with TRBD1. Germline assignment: CDR1 DFQATT and CDR2 SNEGSKA (reference sequence). V gave up 0 bases and J gave up 7 bases; unmatched junction bases: 7. This CDR3 comprises 15 residues. The CDR3, as DNA: TGCAGTGCTAGAGACCCCGGGACAGGGAACCAGCCCCAGCATTTT. Its protein is CSARDPGTGNQPQHF.

This clonotype was counted between two and nine times. This rearrangement joins TRBV5-1 to TRBJ1-2; D unresolved. The ends were cut back, 4 bases at V and 5 bases at J, with 15 bases in the middle. CDR3 length: 14 amino acids. In germline, CDR1 is SGHRS, CDR2 YFSETQ. Here the CDR3 DNA reads TGCGCCAGCAGCGCCTGGCACACGGGATATGGCTACACCTTC. It yields the protein CASSAWHTGYGYTF.

The V gene is TRBV20-1, the J gene TRBJ1-5; D may be TRBD1 (5 bases). CDR3 length: 15 residues. From germline, CDR1 is DFQATT and CDR2 SNEGSKA (reference sequence). Trimming took off 3 bases at V and 6 bases at J, with 18 bases between the two ends. For the CDR3, the DNA is TGCAGTGCTAGTAACACAGGCCTGATGGCTCAGCCCCAGCATTTT. Translated, it gives CSASNTGLMAQPQHF.

In DNA, the CDR3 is TGTGCCAGCAGTGAAGACCTAGCGGGATCCTACACAGATACGCAGTATTTT. This translates into CASSEDLAGSYTDTQYF. The V and J genes are TRBV6-1 and TRBJ2-3; 9 nucleotides line up with TRBD2. The CDR3 covers 17 residues. The trim removed 1 base at V and 2 bases at J, leaving 7 bases unmatched. The germline V gene has CDR1 MNHNS and CDR2 SASEGT.

The chain uses TRBV27 and TRBJ2-2; D remains unclear. The CDR3 sequence is 15 residues long. Germline lookup yields CDR1 MNHEY and CDR2 SMNVEV (reference sequence). The V gene lost 0 bases and the J gene lost 2 bases, with 7 bases spanning the gap. The CDR3 DNA follows: TGTGCCAGCAGTTTATCGAGGATCAACACCGGGGAGCTGTTTTTT. This encodes CASSLSRINTGELFF.